The following is a T cell receptor beta chain sequence with its context. Many counts were recorded for this clonotype. This receptor's antigen is unknown. Base qualities are not recorded, but no much larger clone differs from it by a single base. A case-control design nested within a healthcare worker cohort in London, UK, was used, with weekly nasopharyngeal swab PCR tests and blood sampling performed. Healthcare workers were enrolled in the week of the UK lockdown, from 23 to 31 March 2020, and were followed every week for up to 16 weeks. The data originate from a study of early T cells in non-severe SARS-CoV-2 infection (dated by TCRdb to the early 2020s). Background on the whole study: TCR sequencing used bulk RNA from unsorted whole blood, so alpha and beta chains could not be paired. What the study reported, not specific to this receptor: VDJdb matching was skewed toward anti-spike CD8 responses, so virus-specific expansions were likely underestimated and private and CD4 specificities were missed.

The method was 5' RACE. Sequencer: NextSeq 500. To correct for sequencing error and PCR bias, the TCR library protocol tagged individual cDNA molecules with unique molecular identifiers. Both TCR alpha and beta chains were sequenced, and tight co-correlation was observed between alpha and beta sequence abundances in each sample. The original methods were these. Decombinator V4 was used to perform V gene, J gene and CDR3 annotation of TCR sequences. Expanded TCRs were defined as changing significantly between any two time points under a Poisson model with p below 0.0001. TCR abundances were normalised to the total number of TCRs sequenced per sample and were expressed as counts per million. VDJdb, accessed 1 November 2021, was searched for CMV, EBV and SARS-CoV-2 annotated TCRs, with TCRs annotated for multiple antigens excluded. In TCRdb, the public reads were trimmed at Q25 with fastp and aligned with MiXCR, with productive beta chains retained. Rows matching on CDR3 protein sequence are summarized as one entry with the most common DNA and genes. The V and J calls and clone size come from TCRdb's table, not from the authors' own analysis. The sample table lists approximately 58,000 distinct CDR3 sequences, roughly 6.5% of them with a count of one. The ten largest make up approximately 4.1% of the sample.

The clonotype was recovered from an adult who was a healthcare worker with PCR-confirmed SARS-CoV-2 infection or an uninfected control (not recorded which). Specimen: whole blood.

Read as DNA, the sequence is TGTGCCAGCAGCCTCAGACAGGGACTGAACACTGAAGCTTTCTTT. Translated, this gives CASSLRQGLNTEAFF. Recombination connected TRBV11-3 to TRBJ1-1, and 7 bases in between align with TRBD1. From V the trimming removes 5 bases and from J it removes 0 bases, while the gene matches leave 6 bases of the junction unaccounted for. Looking up the germline V gene yields CDR1 SGHNT and CDR2 YENEEA. From the cysteine up to the phenylalanine, the CDR3 has a length of 15 residues. Of the read, only the CDR3 DNA is kept; its 45 bases are in frame from base 1.